Presented here are 9 T cell receptor beta chains from one specimen sequenced in a study of blood T cell repertoires in COVID-19. The repertoire was sequenced with immunoSEQ multiplex PCR; TCRdb's copy has only in-frame clones and lacks some. The table lists around 180,000 clones, around 89% of them singletons. Sequencing input: peripheral blood. The receptors stem from a woman aged 30 to 39 with acute or convalescent COVID-19.

This chain connects TRBV5-5 to TRBJ1-4; D gene unclear. CDR3 size: 13 residues. Germline loops: CDR1 SGHKS, CDR2 YYEKEE (reference sequence). Trimming took off 4 bases at V and 0 bases at J, with 4 bases between the two ends. CDR3 protein: CASSPATNEKLFF. The CDR3 nucleotides read TGTGCCAGCAGCCCTGCAACTAATGAAAAACTGTTTTTT.

The chain employs TRBV5-1 and TRBJ2-1; D ambiguous. Germline V gives CDR1 SGHRS, CDR2 YFSETQ. Trimming took off 0 bases at V and 8 bases at J, with 12 bases between the two ends. The CDR3 is 14 amino acids. The CDR3 sequence is CASSLAQLGDEQFF. CDR3 DNA sequence: TGCGCCAGCAGCTTGGCTCAATTGGGCGATGAGCAGTTCTTC.

This clone was picked up a small number of times. The gene calls are TRBV28 and TRBJ1-4; a possible D gene is TRBD1 (5 bases). This CDR3 comprises 16 residues. Looked up from germline, CDR1 is MDHEN and CDR2 is SYDVKM. The germline V and J ends were trimmed by 3 bases and 4 bases, with 15 bases remaining between them. The CDR3 is CASSFVWGGVNEKLFF. The CDR3 nucleotides are TGTGCCAGCAGTTTCGTGTGGGGGGGTGTTAATGAAAAACTGTTTTTT.

The V call is TRBV28, the J call TRBJ2-7, with D tentatively TRBD1 (6 bases). V lost 6 bases, J lost 3 bases, and 15 bases lay in between. There are 14 residues in the CDR3. CDR1 is MDHEN and CDR2 is SYDVKM in the germline V gene. The CDR3 bases are TGTGCCAGCAGACGTGGGGGCGCCGACTACGAGCAGTACTTC. Its protein is CASRRGGADYEQYF.

The gene calls are TRBV2 and TRBJ2-4; D call uncertain. Between the trimmed V and J ends, which lost 8 bases and 8 bases, there was a span of 10 bases. Germline values: CDR1 SNHLY, CDR2 FYNNEI. The CDR3 has 11 residues. CDR3 bases: TGTGCCAGCTTGAGTTATGACATTCAGTACTTC. This gives the protein CASLSYDIQYF.

In the case of this clone: The same CDR3 arises from other DNA sequences in this sample as well. The chain combines TRBV9 with TRBJ2-2; D ambiguous. Per germline, CDR1 SGDLS and CDR2 YYNGEE. The CDR3 totals 12 residues. V lost 0 bases, J lost 8 bases, and 5 bases lay in between. CDR3: CASSVASGELFF. CDR3 nucleotide sequence: TGTGCCAGCAGCGTAGCTTCGGGGGAGCTGTTTTTT.

The genes are TRBV27 and TRBJ2-1; 9 bases align to TRBD1. The CDR3 is made up of 17 amino acids. Per the germline V gene, CDR1 is MNHEY and CDR2 is SMNVEV (reference sequence). V shed 1 base and J 3 bases; nucleotides not matched to a gene: 7. Here the CDR3 DNA reads TGTGCCAGCAGTTTATTCCCGACAGGGGGACGCTACAATGAGCAGTTCTTC. Protein: CASSLFPTGGRYNEQFF.

V usage is TRBV12-3 or TRBV12-4 and J usage is TRBJ2-7; a weak D match, TRBD1 (6 bases). V was shortened by 9 bases and J by 1 base, with 13 bases between the two germline ends. The CDR3 totals 13 residues. As DNA, the CDR3 is TGTGCCAGTAAAGCTGGGACATCCTACGAGCAGTACTTC. It yields the protein CASKAGTSYEQYF.

The rearrangement links TRBV28 to TRBJ1-5; weak D call: TRBD1 (6 bases). CDR3 length: 13 residues. V shed 10 bases and J shed 6 bases, with 16 bases lying between them. In germline, CDR1 is MDHEN, CDR2 SYDVKM. CDR3 sequence: CATERQVLQPQHF. In nucleotides, the CDR3 is TGTGCCACCGAGAGACAGGTCCTTCAGCCCCAGCATTTT.